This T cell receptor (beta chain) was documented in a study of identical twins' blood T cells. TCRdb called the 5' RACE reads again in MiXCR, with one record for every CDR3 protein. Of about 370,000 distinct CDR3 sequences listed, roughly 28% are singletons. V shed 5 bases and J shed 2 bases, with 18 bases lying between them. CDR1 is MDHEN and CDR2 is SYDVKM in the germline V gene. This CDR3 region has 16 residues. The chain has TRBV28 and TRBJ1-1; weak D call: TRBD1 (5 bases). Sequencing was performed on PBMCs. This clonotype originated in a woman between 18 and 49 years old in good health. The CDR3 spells CASSQPGRTLNTEAFF. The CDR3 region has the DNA TGTGCCAGCAGTCAGCCGGGACGGACCCTAAACACTGAAGCTTTCTTT.